The 2 T cell receptor beta chains below all came from one sample that was sequenced in a study of T cell responses to AZD1222 COVID-19 vaccine. The method was immunoSEQ multiplex PCR; TCRdb's version includes in-frame clones alone and lacks a portion of them. The sample gives about 110,000 clones, 89% of which show up once; approximately 3.1% is in the top ten. The material sequenced was peripheral blood, taken on day 0 of MenACWY control vaccination. All receptors derive from an adult in good health.

V usage is TRBV4-1 and J usage is TRBJ2-5; TRBD2 agrees at 9 bases. The germline V gene has CDR1 MGHRA and CDR2 YSYEKL. The CDR3 runs to 16 residues. Unmatched junction bases numbered 8, after V lost 6 bases and J lost 0 bases. The CDR3 region is CASSHLRGGDQETQYF. CDR3 DNA sequence: TGCGCCAGCAGTCACCTGCGGGGGGGAGACCAAGAGACCCAGTACTTC.

This chain links TRBV24-1 with TRBJ1-2; 8 positions agree with TRBD1. Germline loops: CDR1 KGHDR, CDR2 SFDVKD. The length of the CDR3 is 16 residues. Trimming cost V 3 bases and J 0 bases; bases outside gene matches: 5. In nucleotides, the CDR3 is TGTGCCACCAGTGATGAAGGGACAGGAGCTAACTATGGCTACACCTTC. The encoded protein is CATSDEGTGANYGYTF.